These 21 T cell receptor beta chains originate from one sample sequenced in a study of blood T cell repertoires in COVID-19. Here immunoSEQ multiplex PCR was the method, and the copy in TCRdb shows in-frame clones only, minus some. The table shows a few hundred thousand clones, with roughly 90% occurring only once. The sequencing input was PBMCs or T cells enriched from blood (not recorded which). These receptors all stem from a woman aged 40-49 years who had recovered from COVID-19.

For the CDR3, the DNA is TGCAGCGTTGAAGATCGGGGGGACAGGACAGATACGCAGTATTTT. Protein sequence: CSVEDRGDRTDTQYF. V and J are TRBV29-1 and TRBJ2-3; possible D gene TRBD1, 8 bases. CDR3 length equals 15 residues. V lost 0 bases, J lost 3 bases, and 13 bases lay in between. Germline values: CDR1 SQVTM, CDR2 ANQGSEA.

This chain joins TRBV19 and TRBJ1-4; D remains unclear. Germline assignment: CDR1 LNHDA and CDR2 SQIVND (reference sequence). The CDR3 totals 13 residues. V was cut by 5 bases and J by 8 bases, with 12 bases left in between. CDR3 amino acids: CASSHPGSEKLFF. In nucleotides, the CDR3 is TGTGCCAGTAGTCACCCCGGTAGCGAAAAACTGTTTTTT.

The CDR3 DNA is TGTGCCAGCAGCGGAGGAACTTTGAATGAGCAGTTCTTC. As protein: CASSGGTLNEQFF. V is TRBV7-2 and J is TRBJ2-1; D is possibly TRBD2 (5 bases). Trimming left V 5 bases short and J 7 bases short, with 12 bases between. The CDR3 runs 13 residues. The V gene's germline CDR1 is SGHTA and CDR2 FQGNSA.

The chain links TRBV7-8 to TRBJ2-1; 11 bases match TRBD2. Germline trimming cut 5 bases from V and 0 bases from J; bases unmatched to any gene: 9. CDR1 is SGHVS, CDR2 FQNEAQ, per germline. There are 18 residues in the CDR3. In nucleotides, the CDR3 is TGTGCCAGCAGCCTCAAACTAGCGGGAGAAGGCTCCTACAATGAGCAGTTCTTC. This codes for CASSLKLAGEGSYNEQFF.

This chain connects TRBV6-2 or TRBV6-3 to TRBJ2-3; 15 bases fit TRBD2. The CDR3 loop spans 18 amino acids. Germline V CDR1 and CDR2: MNHEY, SVGEGT. Trimming took 0 bases from V and 3 from J; bases not matched to a gene: 4. The CDR3, as DNA: TGTGCCAGCAGTTACTCGGGACTAGCGGGAGGTTGGACAGATACGCAGTATTTT. It is translated as CASSYSGLAGGWTDTQYF.

This chain links TRBV5-1 with TRBJ2-1; D gene ambiguous. The CDR3 has 15 residues. CDR1 is SGHRS, CDR2 YFSETQ, per germline. Trimming removed 0 bases from V and 0 bases from J, with 7 bases in between. Here the CDR3 reads CASSLGLDSYNEQFF. The DNA for the CDR3 is TGCGCCAGCAGCTTGGGGCTCGACTCCTACAATGAGCAGTTCTTC.

The chain has TRBV23-1 and TRBJ1-1, with a possible D match to TRBD1 (5 bases). TRBV23-1 is noted as an ORF with a role that remains uncertain. V dropped 6 bases and J dropped 1 base, with 15 bases sitting between them. The CDR3 loop spans 15 amino acids. The CDR3 nucleotides read TGCGCCAGCAGCCGTACGCAAGACAGGAACACTGAAGCTTTCTTT. Translation: CASSRTQDRNTEAFF.

This rearrangement joins TRBV4-1 to TRBJ1-4, with TRBD1 matching 9 bases. The germline gives CDR1 MGHRA, CDR2 YSYEKL. The V segment lost 4 bases and the J segment 4 bases; nucleotides outside the gene matches: 10. The CDR3 spans 17 residues. The CDR3: CASSPTHGTGINEKLFF. The CDR3 bases are TGCGCCAGCAGCCCCACACATGGGACAGGGATTAATGAAAAACTGTTTTTT.

V usage is TRBV11-3 and J usage is TRBJ2-1; 10 bases align to TRBD2. The CDR3 totals 17 residues. Germline loops: CDR1 SGHNT, CDR2 YENEEA. V shed 3 bases and J 4 bases; nucleotides not matched to a gene: 9. CDR3: CASSLKAGGFSYNEQFF. The DNA of the CDR3 is TGTGCCAGCAGCTTGAAAGCGGGAGGGTTCTCGTACAATGAGCAGTTCTTC.

The chain has TRBV4-2 and TRBJ1-6; D may be TRBD1 (6 bases). The germline V gene encodes CDR1 LGHNA and CDR2 YNFKEQ. V lost 0 bases, J lost 8 bases, and 17 bases lay in between. The CDR3 covers 17 residues. This chain's CDR3 is CASSQDMGDTYYSPLHF. The CDR3 bases are TGTGCCAGCAGCCAAGATATGGGGGACACTTATTATTCACCCCTCCACTTT.

In its sample, this clone was seen many times. The rearrangement joins TRBV29-1 to TRBJ2-1, with 13 bases lining up with TRBD2. The ends lost 6 bases at V and 5 bases at J; junction bases unmatched: 7. The CDR3 loop spans 15 amino acids. CDR1 SQVTM and CDR2 ANQGSEA come from the germline V gene. In DNA form, the CDR3 reads TGCAGCGTATACACCGGGACTAGCGGGAACAATGAGCAGTTCTTC. It specifies CSVYTGTSGNNEQFF.

V gene TRBV19 combines with J gene TRBJ1-1; D may be TRBD1 (5 bases). This CDR3 region has 11 residues. Per the germline V gene, CDR1 is LNHDA and CDR2 is SQIVND (reference sequence). V was pared by 8 bases and J by 4 bases, with 8 bases between. CDR3 protein: CASFGGTEAFF. The CDR3, as DNA: TGTGCCAGTTTCGGGGGCACTGAAGCTTTCTTT.

The rearrangement uses TRBV7-2 and TRBJ2-1; 10 bases are a match to TRBD1. This CDR3 contains 15 residues. J gave up 9 bases and V 2 bases, and 7 bases lay outside the gene matches. Germline V CDR1 and CDR2: SGHTA, FQGNSA. As DNA, the CDR3 is TGTGCCAGCAGCTTAATCGGGACAGGGGCGGGTGAGCAGTTCTTC. Amino acid sequence: CASSLIGTGAGEQFF.

This clone was picked up one time. The V gene is TRBV19, the J gene TRBJ1-1, with D unresolved. V was pared by 7 bases and J by 3 bases, with 6 bases between. Germline V CDR1 and CDR2: LNHDA, SQIVND (reference sequence). There are 11 residues in the CDR3. The CDR3 sequence is CASTEHTEAFF. The DNA of the CDR3 is TGTGCCAGTACCGAGCACACTGAAGCTTTCTTT.

V and J are TRBV10-2 and TRBJ2-7; 7 nucleotides line up with TRBD2. Trimming took 1 base from V and 2 from J; bases not matched to a gene: 5. The CDR3 length is 15 residues. Germline V gene data show CDR1 as WSHSY and CDR2 as SAAADI. The CDR3 DNA follows: TGCGCCAGCAGTGAGTGGGGGGAGGGCCCCTACGAGCAGTACTTC. It yields the protein CASSEWGEGPYEQYF.

This clone was seen only once. V usage is TRBV19 and J usage is TRBJ1-3; 8 bases map to TRBD1. With V trimmed by 7 bases and J by 2 bases, 4 bases remained unmatched. Per germline, CDR1 LNHDA and CDR2 SQIVND (reference sequence). The CDR3 extends over 14 amino acids. This chain's CDR3 is CASTLDRAGNTIYF. CDR3 DNA: TGTGCCAGTACCTTGGACAGGGCTGGAAACACCATATATTTT.

The chain couples TRBV5-1 to TRBJ2-5; 8 nucleotides match TRBD2. There are 15 residues in the CDR3. Germline CDR1 SGHRS, CDR2 YFSETQ. Unmatched junction bases numbered 9, after V lost 3 bases and J lost 5 bases. As DNA, the CDR3 is TGCGCCAGCAGCTCAGCGGGAGTTAGGCCTGAGACCCAGTACTTC. Its translation: CASSSAGVRPETQYF. The entire variable domain, with the rest obtained from reference TRBV5-1 and TRBJ2-5, is as follows: KAGVTQTPRYLIKTRGQQVTLSCSPISGHRSVSWYQQTPGQGLQFLFEYFSETQRNKGNFPGRFSGRQFSNSRSEMNVSTLELGDSALYLCASSSAGVRPETQYFGPGTRLLVL.

This chain links TRBV7-2 with TRBJ2-7, with D unclear. This CDR3 spans 13 amino acids. V lost 0 bases, J lost 1 base, and 4 bases lay in between. Germline loops: CDR1 SGHTA, CDR2 FQGNSA. In DNA form, the CDR3 reads TGTGCCAGCAGCTTAGCGAGGTCCTACGAGCAGTACTTC. Translating it yields CASSLARSYEQYF.

The sample holds one count of this clone. The chain employs TRBV3-1 (or the pseudogene TRBV3-2) and TRBJ2-1; 10 bases agree with TRBD1. The CDR3 consists of 16 residues. Germline lookup yields CDR1 LGHDT and CDR2 YNNKEL (reference sequence). The V and J ends lost 3 bases and 5 bases, in that order; junction bases with no gene match: 7. CDR3 loop: CASSHGPGTGDNEQFF. DNA for the CDR3: TGTGCCAGCAGCCATGGACCCGGGACAGGGGACAATGAGCAGTTCTTC.

Remarks on this clone: Relative to the germline gene, one junction end is altered; a read error may explain this. The gene calls are TRBV9 and TRBJ1-2; D remains unclear. The V gene's germline CDR1 is SGDLS and CDR2 YYNGEE. This CDR3 region has 14 residues. The CDR3 here is CASRVADIDYGYTF. As DNA, the CDR3 is TGTGCCAGCAGAGTAGCTGACATCGACTATGGCTACACCTTC.

The chain combines TRBV30 with TRBJ2-5; a possible D gene is TRBD2 (6 bases). Trimming removed 3 bases at V and 2 bases at J, with 13 bases between. Germline values: CDR1 GTSNPN, CDR2 SVGIG (reference sequence). This CDR3 is built from 14 residues. The DNA for the CDR3 is TGTGCCTGGAGGCTTGTGGGGGGTCAAGAGACCCAGTACTTC. It is translated as CAWRLVGGQETQYF.